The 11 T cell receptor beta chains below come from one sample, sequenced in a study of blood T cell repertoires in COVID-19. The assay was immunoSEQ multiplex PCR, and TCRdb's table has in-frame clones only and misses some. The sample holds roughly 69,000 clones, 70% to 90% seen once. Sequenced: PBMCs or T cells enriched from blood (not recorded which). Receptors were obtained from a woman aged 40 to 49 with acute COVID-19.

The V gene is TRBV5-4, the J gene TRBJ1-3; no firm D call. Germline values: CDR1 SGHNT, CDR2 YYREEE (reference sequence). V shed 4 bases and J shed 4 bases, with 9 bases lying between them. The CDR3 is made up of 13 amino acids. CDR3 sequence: CASSPMSGNTIYF. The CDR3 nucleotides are TGTGCCAGCAGCCCCATGTCCGGAAACACCATATATTTT.

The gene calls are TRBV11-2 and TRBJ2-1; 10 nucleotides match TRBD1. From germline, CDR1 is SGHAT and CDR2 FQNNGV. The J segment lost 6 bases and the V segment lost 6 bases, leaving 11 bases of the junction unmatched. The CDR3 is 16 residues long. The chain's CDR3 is CASRINDRGLANEQFF. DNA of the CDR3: TGTGCCAGCAGAATAAATGACAGGGGGCTTGCCAATGAGCAGTTCTTC.

Here the CDR3 reads CATSDFASGSFDEQFF. The DNA for the CDR3 is TGTGCCACCAGTGATTTCGCTAGCGGGAGTTTCGATGAGCAGTTCTTC. The chain uses TRBV24-1 and TRBJ2-1; 10 nucleotides align to TRBD2. The J segment lost 8 bases and the V segment lost 1 base, leaving 7 bases of the junction unmatched. Germline assignment: CDR1 KGHDR and CDR2 SFDVKD. The CDR3 consists of 16 residues.

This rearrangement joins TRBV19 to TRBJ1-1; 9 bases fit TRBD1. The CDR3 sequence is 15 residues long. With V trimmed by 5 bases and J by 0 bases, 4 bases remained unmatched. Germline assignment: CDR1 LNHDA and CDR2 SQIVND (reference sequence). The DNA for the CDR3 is TGTGCCAGTAGTCTACGGACAGGGGTGAACACTGAAGCTTTCTTT. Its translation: CASSLRTGVNTEAFF.

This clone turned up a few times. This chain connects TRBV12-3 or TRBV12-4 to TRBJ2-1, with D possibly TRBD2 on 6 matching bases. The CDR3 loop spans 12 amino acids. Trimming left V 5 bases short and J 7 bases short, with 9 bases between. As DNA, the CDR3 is TGTGCCAGCAGTCCAAGCGGGAATGAGCAGTTCTTC. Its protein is CASSPSGNEQFF.

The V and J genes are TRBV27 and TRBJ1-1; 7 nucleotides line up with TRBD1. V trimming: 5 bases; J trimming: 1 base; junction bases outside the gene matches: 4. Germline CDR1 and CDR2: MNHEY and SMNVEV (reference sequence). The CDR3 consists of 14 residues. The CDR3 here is CASSLTGPNTEAFF. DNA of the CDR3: TGTGCCAGCAGTCTGACAGGGCCGAACACTGAAGCTTTCTTT.

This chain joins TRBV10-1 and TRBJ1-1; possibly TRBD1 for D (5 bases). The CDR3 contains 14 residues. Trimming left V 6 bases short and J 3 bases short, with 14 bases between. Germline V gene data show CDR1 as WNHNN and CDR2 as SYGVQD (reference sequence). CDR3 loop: CASRDSGKDTEAFF. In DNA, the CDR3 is TGCGCCAGCAGAGACAGTGGAAAGGACACTGAAGCTTTCTTT.

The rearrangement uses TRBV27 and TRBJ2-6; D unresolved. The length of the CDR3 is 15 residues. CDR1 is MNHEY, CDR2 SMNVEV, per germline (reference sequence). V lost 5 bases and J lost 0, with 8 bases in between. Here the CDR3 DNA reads TGTGCCAGCAGTCCACGTAGCTCTGGGGCCAACGTCCTGACTTTC. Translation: CASSPRSSGANVLTF.

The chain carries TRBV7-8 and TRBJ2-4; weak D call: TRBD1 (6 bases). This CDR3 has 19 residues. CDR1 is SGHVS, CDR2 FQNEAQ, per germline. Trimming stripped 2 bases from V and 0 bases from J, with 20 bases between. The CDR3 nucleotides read TGTGCCAGCAGCTTAAGACAGGCCAAGGCCGGAGTAGCCAAAAACATTCAGTACTTC. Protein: CASSLRQAKAGVAKNIQYF.

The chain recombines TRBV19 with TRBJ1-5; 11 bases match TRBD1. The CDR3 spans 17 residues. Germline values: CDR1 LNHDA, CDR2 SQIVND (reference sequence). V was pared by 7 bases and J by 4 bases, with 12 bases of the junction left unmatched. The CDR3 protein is CASTAPDRGLGNQPQHF. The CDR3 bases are TGTGCCAGTACCGCCCCGGACAGGGGGCTAGGGAATCAGCCCCAGCATTTT.

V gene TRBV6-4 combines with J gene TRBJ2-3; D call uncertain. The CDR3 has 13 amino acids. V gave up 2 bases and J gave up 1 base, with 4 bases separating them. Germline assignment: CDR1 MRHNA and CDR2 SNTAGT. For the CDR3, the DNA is TGTGCCAGCAGTGACCGAGGCACAGATACGCAGTATTTT. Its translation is CASSDRGTDTQYF.